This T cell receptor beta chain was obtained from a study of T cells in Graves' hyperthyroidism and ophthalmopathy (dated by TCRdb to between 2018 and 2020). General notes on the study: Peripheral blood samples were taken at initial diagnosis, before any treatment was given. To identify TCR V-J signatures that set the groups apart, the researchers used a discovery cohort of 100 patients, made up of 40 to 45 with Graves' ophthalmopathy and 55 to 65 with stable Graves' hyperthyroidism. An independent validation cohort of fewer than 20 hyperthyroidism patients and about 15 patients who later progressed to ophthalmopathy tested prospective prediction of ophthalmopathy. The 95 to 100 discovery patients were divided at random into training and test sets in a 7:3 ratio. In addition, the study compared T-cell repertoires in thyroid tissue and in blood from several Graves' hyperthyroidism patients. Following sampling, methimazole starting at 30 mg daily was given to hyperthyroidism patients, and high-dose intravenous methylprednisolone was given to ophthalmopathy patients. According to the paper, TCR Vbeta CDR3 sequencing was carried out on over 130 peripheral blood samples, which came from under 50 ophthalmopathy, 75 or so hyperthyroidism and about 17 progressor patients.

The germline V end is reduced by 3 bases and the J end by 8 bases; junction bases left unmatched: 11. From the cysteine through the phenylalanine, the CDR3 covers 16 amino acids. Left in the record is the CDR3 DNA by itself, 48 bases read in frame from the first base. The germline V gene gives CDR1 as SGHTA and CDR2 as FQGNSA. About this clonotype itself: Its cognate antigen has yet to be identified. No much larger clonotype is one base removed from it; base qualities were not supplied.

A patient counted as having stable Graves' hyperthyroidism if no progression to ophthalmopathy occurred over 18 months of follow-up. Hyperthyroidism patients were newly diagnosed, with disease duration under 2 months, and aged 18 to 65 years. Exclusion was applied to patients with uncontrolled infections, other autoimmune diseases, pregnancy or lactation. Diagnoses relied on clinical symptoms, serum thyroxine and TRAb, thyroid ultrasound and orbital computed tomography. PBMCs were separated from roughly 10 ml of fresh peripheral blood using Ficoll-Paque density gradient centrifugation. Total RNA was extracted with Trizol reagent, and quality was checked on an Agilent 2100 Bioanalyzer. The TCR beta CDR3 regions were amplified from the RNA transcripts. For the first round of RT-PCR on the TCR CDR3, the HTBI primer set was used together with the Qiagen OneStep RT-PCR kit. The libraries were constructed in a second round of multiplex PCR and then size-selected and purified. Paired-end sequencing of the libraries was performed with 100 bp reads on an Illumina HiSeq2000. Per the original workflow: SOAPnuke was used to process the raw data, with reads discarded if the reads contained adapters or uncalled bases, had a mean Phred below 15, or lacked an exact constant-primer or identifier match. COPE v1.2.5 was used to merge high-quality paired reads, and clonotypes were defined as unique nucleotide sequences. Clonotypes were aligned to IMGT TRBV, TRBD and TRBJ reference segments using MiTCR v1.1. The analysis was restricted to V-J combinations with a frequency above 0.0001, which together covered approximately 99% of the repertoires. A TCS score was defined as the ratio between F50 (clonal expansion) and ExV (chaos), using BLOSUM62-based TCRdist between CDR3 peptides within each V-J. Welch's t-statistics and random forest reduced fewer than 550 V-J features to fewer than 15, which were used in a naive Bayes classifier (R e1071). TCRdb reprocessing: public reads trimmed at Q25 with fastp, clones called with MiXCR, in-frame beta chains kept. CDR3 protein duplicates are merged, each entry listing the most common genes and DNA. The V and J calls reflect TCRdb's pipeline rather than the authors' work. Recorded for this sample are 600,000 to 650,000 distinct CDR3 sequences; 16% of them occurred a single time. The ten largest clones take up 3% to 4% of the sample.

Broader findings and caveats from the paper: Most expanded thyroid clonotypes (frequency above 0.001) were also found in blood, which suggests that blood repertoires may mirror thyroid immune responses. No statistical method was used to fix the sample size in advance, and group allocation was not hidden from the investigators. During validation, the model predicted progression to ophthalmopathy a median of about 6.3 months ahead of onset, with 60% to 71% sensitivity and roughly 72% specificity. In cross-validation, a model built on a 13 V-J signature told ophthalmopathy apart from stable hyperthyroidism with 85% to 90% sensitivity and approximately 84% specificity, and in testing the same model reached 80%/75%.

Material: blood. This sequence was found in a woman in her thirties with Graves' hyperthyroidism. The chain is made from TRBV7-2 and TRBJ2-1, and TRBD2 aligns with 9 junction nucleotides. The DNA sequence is TGTGCCAGCAGCTTGCGGGGTAGCGGGAGCATCCATGAGCAGTTCTTC. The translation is CASSLRGSGSIHEQFF.